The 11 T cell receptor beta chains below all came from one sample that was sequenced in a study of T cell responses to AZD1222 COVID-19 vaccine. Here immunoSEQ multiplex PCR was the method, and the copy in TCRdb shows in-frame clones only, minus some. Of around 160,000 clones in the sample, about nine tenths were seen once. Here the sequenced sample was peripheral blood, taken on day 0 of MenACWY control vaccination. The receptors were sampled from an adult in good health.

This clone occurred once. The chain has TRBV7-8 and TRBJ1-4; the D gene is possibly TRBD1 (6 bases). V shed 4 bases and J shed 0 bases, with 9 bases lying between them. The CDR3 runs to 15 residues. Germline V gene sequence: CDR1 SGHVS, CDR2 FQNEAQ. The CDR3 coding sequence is TGTGCCAGCAGCTCGGACAGTGCAACTAATGAAAAACTGTTTTTT. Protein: CASSSDSATNEKLFF.

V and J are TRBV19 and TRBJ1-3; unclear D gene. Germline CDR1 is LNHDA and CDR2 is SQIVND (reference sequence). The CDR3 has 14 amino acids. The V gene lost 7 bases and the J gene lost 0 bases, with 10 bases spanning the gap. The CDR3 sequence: CASTSWDSGNTIYF. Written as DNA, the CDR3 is TGTGCCAGTACGTCTTGGGACTCTGGAAACACCATATATTTT.

The CDR3 nucleotides read TGTGCCTGGTTACCAGGGGAGAACTACGAGCAGTACTTC. This codes for CAWLPGENYEQYF. The V call is TRBV30, the J call TRBJ2-7; the D gene is possibly TRBD1 (6 bases). CDR3 length: 13 residues. From germline, CDR1 is GTSNPN and CDR2 SVGIG (reference sequence). V lost 5 bases to trimming and J lost 3 bases, with 14 bases between them.

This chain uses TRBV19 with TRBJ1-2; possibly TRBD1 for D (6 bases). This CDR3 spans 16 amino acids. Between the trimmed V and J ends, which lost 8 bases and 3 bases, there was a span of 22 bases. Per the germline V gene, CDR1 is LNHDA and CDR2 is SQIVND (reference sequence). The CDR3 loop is CASFSQAGAQDYGYTF. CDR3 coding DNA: TGTGCCAGTTTCTCACAGGCAGGGGCGCAGGACTATGGCTACACCTTC. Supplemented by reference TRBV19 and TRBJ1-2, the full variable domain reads DGGITQSPKYLFRKEGQNVTLSCEQNLNHDAMYWYRQDPGQGLRLIYYSQIVNDFQKGDIAEGYSVSREKKESFPLTVTSAQKNPTAFYLCASFSQAGAQDYGYTFGSGTRLTVV.

The CDR3 protein is CASSGQGVYGYTF. The CDR3 DNA sequence: TGTGCCAGCAGTGGACAGGGGGTATACGGCTACACCTTC. The chain links TRBV3-1 (or the pseudogene TRBV3-2) to TRBJ1-2; TRBD1 aligns across 10 bases. CDR3 length: 13 amino acids. The V gene's germline CDR1 is LGHDT and CDR2 YNNKEL (reference sequence). With V trimmed by 6 bases and J by 8 bases, 6 bases remained unmatched.

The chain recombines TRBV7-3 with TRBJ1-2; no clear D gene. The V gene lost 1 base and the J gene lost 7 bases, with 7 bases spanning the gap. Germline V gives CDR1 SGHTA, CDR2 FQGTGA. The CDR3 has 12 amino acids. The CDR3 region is CASSLKRAGYTF. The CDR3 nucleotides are TGTGCCAGCAGCTTAAAGAGGGCTGGCTACACCTTC.

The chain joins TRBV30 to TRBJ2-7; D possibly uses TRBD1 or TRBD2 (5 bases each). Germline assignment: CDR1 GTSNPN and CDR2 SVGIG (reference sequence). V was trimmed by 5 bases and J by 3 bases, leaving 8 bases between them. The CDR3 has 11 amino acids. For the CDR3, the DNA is TGTGCCTGGGGGGGTGGCTACGAGCAGTACTTC. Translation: CAWGGGYEQYF.

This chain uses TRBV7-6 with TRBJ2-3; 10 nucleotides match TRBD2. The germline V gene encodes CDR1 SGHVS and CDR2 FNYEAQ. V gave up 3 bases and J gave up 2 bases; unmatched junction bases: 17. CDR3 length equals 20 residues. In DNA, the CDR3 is TGTGCCAGCAGCTTCGGGACACCACCTAGCGGGAGCGCCTCCACAGATACGCAGTATTTT. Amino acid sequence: CASSFGTPPSGSASTDTQYF.

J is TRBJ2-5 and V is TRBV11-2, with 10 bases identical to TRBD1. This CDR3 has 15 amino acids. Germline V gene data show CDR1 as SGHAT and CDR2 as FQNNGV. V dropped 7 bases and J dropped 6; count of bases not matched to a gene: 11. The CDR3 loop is CASTPLGTGVKTQYF. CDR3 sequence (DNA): TGTGCCAGCACCCCCTTGGGGACAGGGGTAAAGACCCAGTACTTC.

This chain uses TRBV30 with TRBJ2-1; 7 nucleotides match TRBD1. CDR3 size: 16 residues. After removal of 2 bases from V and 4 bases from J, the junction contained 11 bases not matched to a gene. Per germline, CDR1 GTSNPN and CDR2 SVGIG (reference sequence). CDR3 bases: TGTGCCTGGAGTCCGAAAAGGCCAGGGGGTTACAATGAGCAGTTCTTC. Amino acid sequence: CAWSPKRPGGYNEQFF.

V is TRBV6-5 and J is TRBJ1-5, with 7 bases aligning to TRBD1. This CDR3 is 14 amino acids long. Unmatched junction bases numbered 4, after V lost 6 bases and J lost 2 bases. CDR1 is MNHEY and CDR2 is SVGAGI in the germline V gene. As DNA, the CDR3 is TGTGCCAGCAGGTTCGGACAGGGCAATCAGCCCCAGCATTTT. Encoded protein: CASRFGQGNQPQHF.